Following are 2 T cell receptor beta chains from one sample sequenced in a study of CD8+ T cells in alopecia areata. cDNA prepared by RNA extraction and subsequent reverse transcription served as the template for sequencing. Method: immunoSEQ multiplex PCR; TCRdb's copy keeps in-frame clones and lacks some. The table includes roughly 200,000 clones, less than 70% detected once. Treatment of the sample: oral pan-JAK inhibitor, 5-10 mg twice daily. The material was CD8+ T cells sorted from blood, obtained at week 24, from a patient treated with tofacitinib. These receptors originate from a human donor with alopecia areata.

The chain is built from TRBV5-6 and TRBJ2-5; the D call may be TRBD1 or TRBD2 (5 bases each). Germline V CDR1 and CDR2: SGHDT, YYEEEE. The V end lost 4 bases, the J end lost 5 bases, and 18 bases lay between the germline ends. There are 15 residues in the CDR3. The CDR3 nucleotides are TGTGCCAGCAGCCCAACGGCAGGGACCGTGGAGACCCAGTACTTC. Its translation: CASSPTAGTVETQYF.

This clone was seen only a few times. The gene calls are TRBV27 and TRBJ2-5; the D gene is possibly TRBD2 (5 bases). Between the trimmed V and J ends, which lost 5 bases and 5 bases, there was a span of 12 bases. This CDR3 is 13 amino acids long. Germline V CDR1 and CDR2: MNHEY, SMNVEV (reference sequence). CDR3 sequence reads: CASSEDLQETQYF. The CDR3 DNA reads TGTGCCAGCAGTGAGGACTTACAGGAGACCCAGTACTTC.